A selection of T cell receptor beta chains follows, all from one sample in a study of T cells expressing NK-cell markers. TCRdb reprocessed the 5' RACE reads and reports one entry per CDR3 protein, with no DNA. This listing includes some 500,000 distinct CDR3 sequences. Sequenced sample: blood T cells: a sorted CD56 or NKG2C T cell subset, CD4+ or CD8+ T cells, or bulk PBMC T cells (not recorded which). Receptors were obtained from a woman aged 45-60 years in good health. Both conserved end residues are part of each CDR3.

J | V | CDR3
TRBJ1-1 | TRBV3-1 | CASSYLPGQGATEAFF
TRBJ2-1 | TRBV4-2 | CASSLAIGRENEQFF
TRBJ1-2 | TRBV11-2 | CASSSIQGYSYGYTF
TRBJ2-1 | TRBV29-1 | CSVAGLGVSEQFF
TRBJ2-1 | TRBV7-8 | CASSLPGKGYEQFF
TRBJ2-1 | TRBV27 | CASSSAGQAYNEQFF
TRBJ2-7 | TRBV20-1 | CSASPTSYEQYF
TRBJ2-5 | TRBV7-8 | CASSSRDRKETQYF
TRBJ2-7 | TRBV12-3/TRBV12-4 | CASSPTGTVPIYEQYF
TRBJ2-7 | TRBV5-1 | CASSAGDRVYEQYF
TRBJ1-5 | TRBV12-5 | CASGLGPEGRPQHF
TRBJ1-3 | TRBV3-1 | CASSQVVKDTIYF
TRBJ2-7 | TRBV10-3 | CASRDPPYEQYF
TRBJ2-1 | TRBV5-1 | CASSLEGQVYNEQFF
TRBJ2-7 | TRBV29-1 | CSVDGGDRYEQYF
TRBJ2-3 | TRBV4-1 | CASSPLAGPPGDTQYF
TRBJ1-1 | TRBV10-3 | CATEGGENEAFF
TRBJ2-4 | TRBV5-1 | CASSPRQGGNIQYF
TRBJ1-1 | TRBV4-2 | CASSQEMATPEAFF
TRBJ1-1 | TRBV29-1 | CSVVYGLNTEAFF
TRBJ1-5 | TRBV7-9 | CASSLDGVANQPQHF
TRBJ1-1 | TRBV27 | CASQFDRVGTEAFF
TRBJ1-1 | TRBV6-5 | CASSYAGDGTEAFF
TRBJ1-2 | TRBV6-1 | CASSEALGQKGYTF
TRBJ1-3 | TRBV24-1 | CATSDFSSGNTIYF
TRBJ2-2 | TRBV3-1 | CASSQDWGGGELFF
TRBJ2-3 | TRBV4-2 | CASSSGTSGRVEYTQYF